This is a list of T cell receptor beta chains from one sample in a study of blood T cell repertoires in COVID-19. The repertoire was sequenced with immunoSEQ multiplex PCR; TCRdb's copy has only in-frame clones and lacks some. The profile shows about 300,000 clones, approximately 84% of them singletons. Sequenced material: peripheral blood. The receptor set was obtained from a human donor with COVID-19, enrolled during active disease. The donor label of this sample is uncertain. CDR3s include the opening cysteine and the closing phenylalanine or tryptophan. The order of the fields is J gene, clone size, V gene, D gene, CDR3 DNA, CDR3 protein. A D gene is named only where the DNA matches it firmly. Clone size is given for some rows only: seen once, a few or many times, or a class if the clone is expanded.

TRBJ1-5,.,TRBV19,.,TGTGCCAGTAGTATGGGGGGGGATCAGCCCCAGCATTTT,CASSMGGDQPQHF
TRBJ2-2,.,TRBV11-2,TRBD2,TGTGCCAGCAGCCCCCGGCTAGCGGGAGGGACCGGGGAGCTGTTTTTT,CASSPRLAGGTGELFF
TRBJ2-7,.,TRBV4-1,TRBD2,TGCGCCAGCAGCCCTCTAGCGGGACGAATCTACGAGCAGTACTTC,CASSPLAGRIYEQYF
TRBJ2-3,.,TRBV5-1,.,TGCGCCAGCAGCTTGGCGCCAGGGGGCACAGATACGCAGTATTTT,CASSLAPGGTDTQYF
TRBJ1-2,.,TRBV7-2,TRBD1,TGTGCCAGCAGCCAAGCCTCAGGGGGCGCCGACTATGGCTACACCTTC,CASSQASGGADYGYTF
TRBJ1-3,.,TRBV10-3,.,TGTGCCATCAGTGGGCCCCAGGGACTAGCTGGAAACACCATATATTTT,CAISGPQGLAGNTIYF
TRBJ1-1,.,TRBV9,.,TGTGCCAGCAGCGATACAGGGAACACTGAAGCTTTCTTT,CASSDTGNTEAFF
TRBJ1-2,.,TRBV28,TRBD1,TGTGCCAGCAGGCTGGACAGGGGCGCTTTTAACTATGGCTACACCTTC,CASRLDRGAFNYGYTF
TRBJ2-7,.,TRBV11-1,TRBD1,TGTGCCAGCAGCAATACCGGGACAGGGTCCTACGAGCAGTACTTC,CASSNTGTGSYEQYF
TRBJ1-1,few,TRBV7-2,.,TGTGCCAGCAGCTTAGCGGGGCCTACAAGCACTGAAGCTTTCTTT,CASSLAGPTSTEAFF
TRBJ2-7,.,TRBV6-5,.,TGTGCCAGCAGTTACTCGGCAGGGGAGGGGGAGCAGTACTTC,CASSYSAGEGEQYF
TRBJ2-2,.,TRBV2,.,TGTGCCAGCTCGACGGAGCGTCCGGGCACCGGGGAGCTGTTTTTT,CASSTERPGTGELFF
TRBJ2-2,.,TRBV7-9,.,TGTGCCAGCACCTTTTTAGCGGTAAACACCGGGGAGCTGTTTTTT,CASTFLAVNTGELFF
TRBJ1-1,.,TRBV7-9,.,TGTGCCAGCAGCTTAGCCGAGCATGCAGCTTTCTTT,CASSLAEHAAFF
TRBJ1-1,.,TRBV6-5,.,TGTGCCAGCACCACCGGGACGGGGGGGACTGAAGCTTTCTTT,CASTTGTGGTEAFF
TRBJ2-3,.,TRBV28,.,TGTGCCAGCAGTCCCGACGGGGTTAGCACAGATACGCAGTATTTT,CASSPDGVSTDTQYF
TRBJ2-1,.,TRBV28,TRBD2,TGTGCCAGCAGTTTTTTAGCGGGAGGGCCCTCAAAGTATGAGCAGTTCTTC,CASSFLAGGPSKYEQFF
TRBJ2-7,few,TRBV21-1,.,TGTGCCAGCAGCAAAGACGGGACAGGGGTACCCTACGAGCAGTACTTC,CASSKDGTGVPYEQYF
TRBJ2-5,.,TRBV19,TRBD2,TGTGCCAGTAGCCGGGGACTAGCGCCTGCAACGGCGGAGACCCAGTACTTC,CASSRGLAPATAETQYF
TRBJ2-3,once,TRBV5-1,.,TGCGCCAGCAGCTTGGAGCTCAATCGGGATACGCAGTATTTT,CASSLELNRDTQYF
TRBJ1-2,.,TRBV5-4,.,TGTGCCAGCAGCTTACCGTTAGCTAACTATGGCTACACCTTC,CASSLPLANYGYTF
TRBJ2-7,few,TRBV2,TRBD2,TGTGCCAGCAGCCTGGGACTAGCGGGAGTGGTCGAGCAGTACTTC,CASSLGLAGVVEQYF
TRBJ2-1,.,TRBV5-1,.,TGCGCCAGCAGCTTGGCTTTGGGGCTAACGGGCCTATACAATGAGCAGTTCTTC,CASSLALGLTGLYNEQFF
TRBJ1-5,.,TRBV28,TRBD1,TGTGCCAGCAGTTCCGTTACCTCGGGACAGGGTGATAGCAATCAGCCCCAGCATTTT,CASSSVTSGQGDSNQPQHF
TRBJ2-3,.,TRBV7-2,TRBD2,TGTGCCAGCAGCTTTGAGGCTAGCGGGGGAGGAGGAGGTACGCAGTATTTT,CASSFEASGGGGGTQYF
TRBJ1-1,.,TRBV28,TRBD1,TGTGCCAGCAGTTTATTGGGGACAGGTCTAATTATGAACACTGAAGCTTTCTTT,CASSLLGTGLIMNTEAFF
TRBJ2-3,.,TRBV5-1,.,TGCGCCAGCAGCTTGGGTCGTACAGACAGCTCTAGCACAGATACGCAGTATTTT,CASSLGRTDSSSTDTQYF
TRBJ2-3,few,TRBV19,TRBD1,TGTGCCACCGGGACAGAGGGGGATACGCAGTATTTT,CATGTEGDTQYF
TRBJ2-3,.,TRBV29-1,.,TGCAGCGTTGGAGGAACAGATACGCAGTATTTT,CSVGGTDTQYF
TRBJ2-2,few,TRBV7-9,.,TGTGCCAGCAGCTTAGGGACGGGGTACACCGGGGAGCTGTTTTTT,CASSLGTGYTGELFF
TRBJ2-7,.,TRBV27,.,TGTGCCAGCAGTTACCGGGACTTCGCCTACGAGCAGTACTTC,CASSYRDFAYEQYF
TRBJ2-7,.,TRBV3-1/TRBV3-2,TRBD2,TGTGCCAGCAGCCAAGAACTAGCGGACTACGAGCAGTACTTC,CASSQELADYEQYF
TRBJ1-1,few,TRBV7-2,.,TGTGCCAGCAGCCCTCAGGGGAGAAGAACTGAAGCTTTCTTT,CASSPQGRRTEAFF
TRBJ2-7,.,TRBV6-5,.,TGTGCCAGCAATAAGCCAGGGACCTACGAGCAGTACTTC,CASNKPGTYEQYF
TRBJ2-3,.,TRBV19,TRBD2,TGTGCCAGTGGCCTAAGCCTAGCGGGAGCAAGAGATACGCAGTATTTT,CASGLSLAGARDTQYF
TRBJ2-1,many,TRBV5-1,TRBD1,TGCGCCAGCAGCCTGACCGGGACAGAGTACAATGAGCAGTTCTTC,CASSLTGTEYNEQFF
TRBJ1-4,.,TRBV7-2,.,TGTGCCAGCAGCTCCCGGACAGCGGATGAAAAACTGTTTTTT,CASSSRTADEKLFF
TRBJ2-1,.,TRBV7-7,.,TGTGCTAGCAGCCCTCAACCGACTAACAATGAGCAGTTCTTC,CASSPQPTNNEQFF
TRBJ2-7,.,TRBV11-3,.,TGTGCCAGCAGCTTAGGAACGGGGGAGACCCCCTACGAGCAGTACTTC,CASSLGTGETPYEQYF
TRBJ1-2,.,TRBV5-4,TRBD1,TGTGCCAGCAGCCAACCCCTACAGGGGGCGAACTATGGCTACACCTTC,CASSQPLQGANYGYTF
TRBJ1-5,.,TRBV24-1,TRBD1,TGTGCCACCAGTGATTCGGGCAGGGGGAATCAGCCCCAGCATTTT,CATSDSGRGNQPQHF
TRBJ2-1,.,TRBV5-1,.,TGCGCCAGCAGCTTGACGGGAGAAGCAGGCGAGCAGTTCTTC,CASSLTGEAGEQFF
TRBJ2-3,once,TRBV10-3,TRBD2,TGTGCCATCAGTGAGTCGATTAGCGGGACTGTAGATACGCAGTATTTT,CAISESISGTVDTQYF
TRBJ1-4,many,TRBV19,TRBD1,TGTGCCAGTAGTTCCTCCGGGACAGGGGTTGAAAAACTGTTTTTT,CASSSSGTGVEKLFF
TRBJ1-3,.,TRBV25-1,.,TGTGCCAGCAGTGTATCAGGGTCTGGAAACACCATATATTTT,CASSVSGSGNTIYF
TRBJ1-4,once,TRBV10-2,TRBD1,TGCGCCAGCAGCGACAGGGGCCTTGCAACTAATGAAAAACTGTTTTTT,CASSDRGLATNEKLFF
TRBJ2-5,.,TRBV28,.,TGTGCCAGCAGAGAACCACAGGGGACCCAGTACTTC,CASREPQGTQYF
TRBJ2-3,.,TRBV28,TRBD2,TGTGCCAGCAGTTTCTGGGCGGGAGGTACAGATACGCAGTATTTT,CASSFWAGGTDTQYF
TRBJ1-2,.,TRBV7-3,.,TGTGCCAGCAGCTCCCGCAAGGGGGGGGACTATGGCTACACCTTC,CASSSRKGGDYGYTF
TRBJ2-7,.,TRBV10-3,.,TGTGCCATCAGTGAAGGGAGTTTTACCTACGAGCAGTACTTC,CAISEGSFTYEQYF
TRBJ2-4,.,TRBV6-2/TRBV6-3,.,TGTGCCAGCAGTTACCCCCCCCAACGCCAGGGCAACATTCAGTACTTC,CASSYPPQRQGNIQYF
TRBJ2-1,.,TRBV7-9,TRBD1,TGTGCCAGCAGCTCCCCACCGGGACAGGGCAACTACAATGAGCAGTTCTTC,CASSSPPGQGNYNEQFF
TRBJ2-7,.,TRBV5-1,.,TGCGCCAGCAGTAGAACCGATTCCTACGAGCAGTACTTC,CASSRTDSYEQYF
TRBJ2-1,.,TRBV6-2/TRBV6-3,TRBD1,TGTGCCAGCAGTACGACAGGGGATAATCACAATGAGCAGTTCTTC,CASSTTGDNHNEQFF
TRBJ2-5,.,TRBV5-1,.,TGCGCCAGCAGCTTGGTCGCGGGTAGAGAGACCCAGTACTTC,CASSLVAGRETQYF
TRBJ2-5,.,TRBV6-2/TRBV6-3,TRBD2,TGTGCCAGCAGCACTCGACTAGCGGGGAACCAAGAGACCCAGTACTTC,CASSTRLAGNQETQYF